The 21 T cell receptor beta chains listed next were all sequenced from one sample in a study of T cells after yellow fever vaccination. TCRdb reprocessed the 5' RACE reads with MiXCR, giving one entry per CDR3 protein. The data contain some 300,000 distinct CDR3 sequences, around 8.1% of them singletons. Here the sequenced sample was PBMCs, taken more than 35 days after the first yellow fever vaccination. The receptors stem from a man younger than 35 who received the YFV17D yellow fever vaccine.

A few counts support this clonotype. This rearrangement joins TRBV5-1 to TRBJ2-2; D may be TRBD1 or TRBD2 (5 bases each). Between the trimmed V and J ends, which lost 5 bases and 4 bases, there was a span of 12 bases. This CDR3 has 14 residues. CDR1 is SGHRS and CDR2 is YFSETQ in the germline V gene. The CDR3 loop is CASRAGDGTGELFF. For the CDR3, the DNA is TGCGCCAGCAGGGCCGGGGACGGCACCGGGGAGCTGTTTTTT.

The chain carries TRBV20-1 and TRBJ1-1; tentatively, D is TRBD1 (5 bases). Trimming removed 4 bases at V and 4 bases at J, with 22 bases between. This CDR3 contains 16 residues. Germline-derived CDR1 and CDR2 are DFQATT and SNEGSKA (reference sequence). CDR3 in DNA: TGCAGTGCTAAAACCCCAGGACATGGGGTGGGCACTGAAGCTTTCTTT. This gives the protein CSAKTPGHGVGTEAFF.

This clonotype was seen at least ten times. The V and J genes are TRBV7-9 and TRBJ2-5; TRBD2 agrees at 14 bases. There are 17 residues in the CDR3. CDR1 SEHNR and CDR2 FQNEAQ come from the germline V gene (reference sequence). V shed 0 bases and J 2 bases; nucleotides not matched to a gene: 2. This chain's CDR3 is CASSLARTSGGQETQYF. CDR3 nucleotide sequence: TGTGCCAGCAGCTTAGCCCGGACTAGCGGGGGGCAAGAGACCCAGTACTTC.

Written as DNA, the CDR3 is TGTGCCAGCAGTTTATCAGCCTTAACCCGGACGGTGAACACTGAAGCTTTCTTT. The encoded protein is CASSLSALTRTVNTEAFF. The chain combines TRBV28 with TRBJ1-1; no definite D call. CDR1 and CDR2 from the germline V gene are MDHEN and SYDVKM. V lost 1 base to trimming and J lost 0 bases, with 18 bases between them. The length of the CDR3 is 18 residues.

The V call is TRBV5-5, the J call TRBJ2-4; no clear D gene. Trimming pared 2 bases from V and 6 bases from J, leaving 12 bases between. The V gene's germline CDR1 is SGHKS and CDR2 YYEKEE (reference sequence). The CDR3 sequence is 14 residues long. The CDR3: CASSFVLDANIQYF. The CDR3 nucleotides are TGTGCCAGCAGCTTTGTCCTAGACGCAAACATTCAGTACTTC.

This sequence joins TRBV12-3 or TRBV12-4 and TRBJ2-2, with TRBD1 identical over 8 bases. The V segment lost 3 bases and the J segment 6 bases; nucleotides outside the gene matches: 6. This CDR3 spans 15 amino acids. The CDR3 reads CASSLGQDLAGELFF. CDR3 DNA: TGTGCCAGCAGTTTGGGACAGGATTTAGCCGGGGAGCTGTTTTTT.

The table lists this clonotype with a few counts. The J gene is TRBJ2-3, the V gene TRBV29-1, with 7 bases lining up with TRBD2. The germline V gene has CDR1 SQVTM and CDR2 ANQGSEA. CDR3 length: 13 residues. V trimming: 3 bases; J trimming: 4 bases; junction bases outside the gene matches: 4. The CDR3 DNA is TGCAGCGTTGAGGCTAGCGGCTCAGATACGCAGTATTTT. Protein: CSVEASGSDTQYF.

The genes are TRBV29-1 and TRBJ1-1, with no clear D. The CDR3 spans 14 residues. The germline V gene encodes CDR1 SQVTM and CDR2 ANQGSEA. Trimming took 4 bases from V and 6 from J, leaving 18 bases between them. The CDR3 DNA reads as TGCAGCGTTGTTCTGGGGAATTTTAAGGCTGAAGCTTTCTTT. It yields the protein CSVVLGNFKAEAFF.

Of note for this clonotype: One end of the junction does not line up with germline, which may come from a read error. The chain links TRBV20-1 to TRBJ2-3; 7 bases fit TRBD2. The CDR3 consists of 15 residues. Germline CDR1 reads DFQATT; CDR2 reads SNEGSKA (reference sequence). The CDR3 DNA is TGCTGTGCTAGCCTTTGGCGGGGGTTGACAGATACGCAGTATTTT. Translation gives CCASLWRGLTDTQYF.

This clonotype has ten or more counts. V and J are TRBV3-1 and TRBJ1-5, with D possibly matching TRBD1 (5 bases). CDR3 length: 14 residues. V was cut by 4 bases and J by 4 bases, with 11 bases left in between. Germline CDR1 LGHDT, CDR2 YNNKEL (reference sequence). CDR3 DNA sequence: TGTGCCAGCAGCCGGGGGGTCGGTAATCAGCCCCAGCATTTT. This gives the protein CASSRGVGNQPQHF.

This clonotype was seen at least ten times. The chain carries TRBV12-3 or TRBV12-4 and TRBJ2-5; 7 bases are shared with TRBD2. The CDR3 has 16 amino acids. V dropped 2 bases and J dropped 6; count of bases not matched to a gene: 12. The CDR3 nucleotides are TGTGCCAGCAGTTTAAAAAGGACTAGAACCGGTCAGACCCAGTACTTC. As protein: CASSLKRTRTGQTQYF.

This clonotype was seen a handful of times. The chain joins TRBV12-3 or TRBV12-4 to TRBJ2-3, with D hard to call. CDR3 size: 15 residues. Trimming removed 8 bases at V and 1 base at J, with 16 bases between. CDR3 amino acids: CASRAGSWGTDTQYF. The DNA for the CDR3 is TGTGCCAGCCGAGCCGGCTCGTGGGGCACAGATACGCAGTATTTT.

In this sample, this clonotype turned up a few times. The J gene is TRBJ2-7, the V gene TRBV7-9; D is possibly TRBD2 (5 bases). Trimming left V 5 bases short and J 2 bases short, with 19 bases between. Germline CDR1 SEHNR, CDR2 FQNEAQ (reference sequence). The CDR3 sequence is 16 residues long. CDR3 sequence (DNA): TGTGCCAGCAGCCGGGATGTTAGGTCAGACACCTACGAGCAGTACTTC. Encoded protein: CASSRDVRSDTYEQYF.

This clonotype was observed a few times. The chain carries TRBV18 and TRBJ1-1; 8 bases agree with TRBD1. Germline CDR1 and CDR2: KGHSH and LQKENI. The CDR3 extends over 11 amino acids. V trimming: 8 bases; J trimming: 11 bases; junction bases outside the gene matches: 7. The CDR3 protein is CASNDRGDAFF. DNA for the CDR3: TGTGCCAGCAACGACAGGGGCGATGCTTTCTTT.

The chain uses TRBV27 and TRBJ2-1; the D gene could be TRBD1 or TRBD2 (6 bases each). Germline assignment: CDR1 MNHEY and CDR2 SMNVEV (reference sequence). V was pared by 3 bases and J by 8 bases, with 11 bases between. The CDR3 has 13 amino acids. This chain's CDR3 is CASSFYGGDEQFF. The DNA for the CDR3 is TGTGCCAGCAGTTTTTACGGGGGCGATGAGCAGTTCTTC.

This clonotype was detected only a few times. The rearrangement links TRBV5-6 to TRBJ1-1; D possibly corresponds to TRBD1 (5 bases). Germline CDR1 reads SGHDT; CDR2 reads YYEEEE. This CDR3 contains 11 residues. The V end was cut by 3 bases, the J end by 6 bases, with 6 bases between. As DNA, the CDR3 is TGTGCCAGCAGCTGGGGCGCTGAAGCTTTCTTT. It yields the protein CASSWGAEAFF.

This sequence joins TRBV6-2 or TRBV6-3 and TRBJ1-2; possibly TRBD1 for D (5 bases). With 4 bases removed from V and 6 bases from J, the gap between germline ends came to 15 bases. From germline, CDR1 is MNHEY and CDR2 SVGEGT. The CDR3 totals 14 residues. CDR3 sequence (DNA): TGTGCCAGCAGTTTTGGTATTTCGGGGGATGGCTACACCTTC. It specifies CASSFGISGDGYTF.

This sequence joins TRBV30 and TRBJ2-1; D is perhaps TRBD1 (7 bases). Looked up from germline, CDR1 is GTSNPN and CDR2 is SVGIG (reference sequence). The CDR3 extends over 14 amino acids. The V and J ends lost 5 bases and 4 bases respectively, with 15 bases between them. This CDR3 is CAWSQGGPYNEQFF. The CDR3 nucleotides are TGTGCCTGGTCTCAGGGGGGTCCTTACAATGAGCAGTTCTTC.

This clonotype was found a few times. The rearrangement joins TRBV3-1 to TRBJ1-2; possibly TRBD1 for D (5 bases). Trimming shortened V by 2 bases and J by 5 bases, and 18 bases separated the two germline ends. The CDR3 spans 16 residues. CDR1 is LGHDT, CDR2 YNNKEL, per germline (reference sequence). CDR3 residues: CASSQSQGWIGYGYTF. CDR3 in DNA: TGTGCCAGCAGCCAATCTCAGGGCTGGATAGGTTATGGCTACACCTTC. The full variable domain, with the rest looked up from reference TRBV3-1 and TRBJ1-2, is DTAVSQTPKYLVTQMGNDKSIKCEQNLGHDTMYWYKQDSKKFLKIMFSYNNKELIINETVPNRFSPKSPDKAHLNLHINSLELGDSAVYFCASSQSQGWIGYGYTFGSGTRLTVV.

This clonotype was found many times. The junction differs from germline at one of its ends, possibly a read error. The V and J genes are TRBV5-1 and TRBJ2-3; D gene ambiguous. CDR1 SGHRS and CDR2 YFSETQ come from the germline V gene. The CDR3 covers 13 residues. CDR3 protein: CASSQGPTDTQYF. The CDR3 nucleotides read TGTGCCAGCAGCCAAGGGCCCACAGATACGCAGTATTTT.

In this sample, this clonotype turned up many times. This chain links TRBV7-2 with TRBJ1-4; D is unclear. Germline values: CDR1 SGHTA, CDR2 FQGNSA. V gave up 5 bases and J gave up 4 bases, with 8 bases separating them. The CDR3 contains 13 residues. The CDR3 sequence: CASSLQINEKLFF. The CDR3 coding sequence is TGTGCCAGCAGCCTACAGATTAATGAAAAACTGTTTTTT.